The rows below give T cell receptor beta chains drawn from one sample of a study of T cell repertoires in cytomegalovirus infection. TCRdb ran MiXCR on the reads and lists one entry per CDR3 protein. The table shows fewer than 850,000 distinct CDR3 sequences, with about 28% occurring only once. These receptors are not linked to any known antigen. Specimen: cultured CD8+ T cells from PBMCs, collected from culture after CMV antigen stimulation. Receptor source: a human donor in good health (CMV status not recorded). Some clones in this sample may be carry-over from other donors' samples. CDR3s include the opening cysteine and the closing phenylalanine or tryptophan. D genes are given only for firm matches. Some rows mark clone size as missing; the rest say once, few, many or name a class of expanded clone.

V	J	size	D	CDR3	DNA
TRBV4-1	TRBJ2-1	few	TRBD2	CAAGRGGFDEQFF	TGCGCCGCGGGGCGGGGGGGCTTCGATGAGCAGTTCTTC
TRBV9	TRBJ1-1	NA	NA	CASSDGRGSTEAFF	TGTGCCAGCAGCGATGGGAGGGGGAGCACTGAAGCTTTCTTT
TRBV28	TRBJ2-1	few	TRBD2	CASSFNRDYPNNEQFF	TGTGCCAGCAGTTTCAATCGGGACTACCCCAACAATGAGCAGTTCTTC
TRBV27	TRBJ1-1	many	NA	CASSFLGTEAFF	TGTGCCAGCAGCTTTCTGGGCACTGAAGCTTTCTTT
TRBV2	TRBJ2-4	few	NA	CASMAREKNIQYF	TGTGCCAGCATGGCCAGGGAGAAAAACATTCAGTACTTC
TRBV6-6	TRBJ2-1	NA	NA	CASSYPPEQSVRNEQFF	TGTGCCAGCAGTTACCCACCAGAACAGTCCGTGAGGAATGAGCAGTTCTTC
TRBV6-5	TRBJ2-1	few	NA	CASTVEPEGNEQFF	TGTGCCAGCACTGTCGAGCCAGAGGGCAATGAGCAGTTCTTC
TRBV12-5	TRBJ2-2	NA	TRBD1	CASGLVLDRVTTGELFF	TGTGCTAGTGGTTTGGTCCTCGACAGGGTCACTACCGGGGAGCTGTTTTTT
TRBV7-6	TRBJ2-1	many	TRBD2	CASSLASGGHNEQFF	TGTGCCAGCAGCTTAGCTAGCGGGGGGCACAATGAGCAGTTCTTC
TRBV19	TRBJ2-1	once	NA	CASSIVGLAEEQFF	TGTGCCAGTAGTATAGTAGGGCTAGCTGAAGAGCAGTTCTTC
TRBV7-6	TRBJ2-6	many	NA	CASSPWARDNVLTF	TGTGCCAGCAGCCCCTGGGCCAGGGACAACGTCCTGACTTTC
TRBV19	TRBJ1-2	many	NA	CATQEGYGPGTYGYTF	TGTGCCACCCAAGAGGGTTATGGACCGGGGACCTATGGCTACACCTTC
TRBV7-3	TRBJ2-2	NA	NA	CASNNYDRRNTGELFF	TGTGCCAGCAACAACTATGACAGGAGGAACACCGGGGAGCTGTTTTTT
TRBV20-1	TRBJ2-1	NA	NA	CSAPPPGKSYNEQFF	TGCAGTGCACCGCCCCCAGGGAAATCCTACAATGAGCAGTTCTTC
TRBV6-5	TRBJ2-5	NA	NA	CASSYSPGMETQYF	TGTGCCAGCAGTTACTCCCCAGGGATGGAGACCCAGTACTTC
TRBV3-1	TRBJ1-1	NA	TRBD1	CASSPPLSMQGATEAFF	TGTGCCAGCAGCCCACCTCTAAGTATGCAGGGGGCGACTGAAGCTTTCTTT
TRBV12-5	TRBJ2-1	few	TRBD1	CASGLDRGNNNEQFF	TGTGCTAGTGGTTTGGACAGGGGGAATAACAATGAGCAGTTCTTC
TRBV5-1	TRBJ1-4	few	NA	CASSLEGSSEKLFF	TGCGCCAGCAGCTTGGAGGGGTCGAGTGAAAAACTGTTTTTT
TRBV20-1	TRBJ1-6	few	TRBD1	CSARAAQGRNSPLHF	TGCAGTGCTAGAGCTGCACAGGGGAGGAATTCACCCCTCCACTTT
TRBV2	TRBJ2-2	NA	NA	CASFSHRAQGLFF	TGTGCCAGTTTCTCACATCGGGCCCAGGGGCTGTTTTTT
TRBV29-1	TRBJ1-3	NA	NA	CSVPGPMGNTIYF	TGCAGCGTACCCGGGCCGATGGGAAACACCATATATTTT
TRBV7-2	TRBJ2-2	many	NA	CASSLGFGTPSTGELFF	TGTGCCAGCAGCTTAGGGTTTGGGACCCCGAGCACCGGGGAGCTGTTTTTT
TRBV4-3	TRBJ2-2	NA	TRBD1	CASSHGTGGWGTGELFF	TGCGCCAGCAGCCATGGGACAGGGGGCTGGGGCACCGGGGAGCTGTTTTTT
TRBV4-3	TRBJ2-3	few	TRBD2	CASSQDQRGSTDTQYF	TGCGCCAGCAGCCAAGATCAGCGGGGGAGCACAGATACGCAGTATTTT
TRBV7-9	TRBJ2-3	NA	NA	CASSEGTQYF	TGTGCCAGCAGTGAGGGTACGCAGTATTTT
TRBV25-1	TRBJ2-7	NA	TRBD2	CASRDISGAYEQYF	TGTGCCAGCAGAGACATTAGCGGGGCCTACGAGCAGTACTTC
TRBV6-5	TRBJ1-5	NA	NA	CASSPFTYRVGQPQHF	TGTGCCAGCAGTCCATTTACTTACAGGGTAGGACAGCCCCAGCATTTT
TRBV27	TRBJ2-3	NA	NA	CASGPGIDTQYF	TGTGCTAGTGGTCCGGGGATCGATACGCAGTATTTT
TRBV6-2/TRBV6-3	TRBJ1-5	NA	NA	CASSEWASWNQPQHF	TGTGCCAGCTCTGAATGGGCGTCGTGGAATCAGCCCCAGCATTTT
TRBV14	TRBJ2-5	NA	TRBD2	CASSSSSGRETQYF	TGTGCCAGCAGCTCTTCTAGCGGTCGAGAGACCCAGTACTTC
TRBV7-9	TRBJ2-6	many	NA	CASSYPPGPNSGANVLTF	TGTGCCAGCAGCTACCCCCCGGGACCGAACTCTGGGGCCAACGTCCTGACTTTC
TRBV6-2/TRBV6-3	TRBJ2-1	few	NA	CASSYGVRYNEQFF	TGTGCCAGCAGTTACGGGGTCCGCTACAATGAGCAGTTCTTC
TRBV27	TRBJ1-1	NA	NA	CASSFMRNTEAFF	TGTGCCAGCAGTTTCATGCGCAACACTGAAGCTTTCTTT
TRBV7-9	TRBJ2-7	NA	TRBD2	CASGGGDEQYF	TGTGCCAGCGGGGGGGGGGACGAGCAGTACTTC
TRBV7-9	TRBJ1-2	few	TRBD1	CASSGWTGGTHYGYTF	TGTGCCAGCAGCGGGTGGACAGGCGGGACCCACTATGGCTACACCTTC
TRBV6-2/TRBV6-3	TRBJ2-1	NA	NA	CASSFRDFYNEQFF	TGTGCCAGCAGTTTCCGGGACTTCTACAATGAGCAGTTCTTC
TRBV15	TRBJ2-1	once	NA	CATSRGKGGNEQFF	TGTGCCACCAGCAGAGGGAAAGGGGGGAATGAGCAGTTCTTC
TRBV19	TRBJ1-5	NA	NA	CASSIVYYGRPYSNQPQHF	TGTGCCAGTAGTATAGTTTACTACGGAAGACCCTATAGCAATCAGCCCCAGCATTTT
TRBV20-1	TRBJ2-3	NA	NA	CSAREQWDTQYF	TGCAGTGCTAGAGAACAATGGGATACGCAGTATTTT
TRBV2	TRBJ2-4	NA	NA	CASSVRPPTQAKNIRYF	TGTGCCAGCAGTGTAAGGCCACCTACACAAGCCAAAAACATTCGGTACTTC
TRBV11-2	TRBJ1-2	NA	NA	CASSLRPGPGNYGYTF	TGTGCCAGCAGCTTACGACCGGGACCGGGAAACTATGGCTACACCTTC
TRBV7-2	TRBJ1-5	many	NA	CASSFSGPNQPQHF	TGTGCCAGCAGCTTTTCAGGTCCCAATCAGCCCCAGCATTTT
TRBV7-6	TRBJ1-2	many	NA	CASSLDGGTYGYTF	TGTGCCAGCAGCCTTGACGGGGGCACCTATGGCTACACCTTC
TRBV27	TRBJ1-1	NA	NA	CASSLPGRAGNTEAFF	TGTGCCAGCAGTTTACCCGGGAGGGCGGGGAACACTGAAGCTTTCTTT
TRBV2	TRBJ1-2	many	NA	CASSEAAGANYGYTF	TGTGCCAGCAGTGAAGCGGCAGGAGCTAACTATGGCTACACCTTC
TRBV4-2	TRBJ2-7	NA	NA	CASSQGLKQGGSYEQYF	TGTGCCAGCAGCCAAGGACTGAAACAGGGAGGCTCCTACGAGCAGTACTTC
TRBV6-6	TRBJ2-2	few	TRBD1	CASTSMGQGDTGELFF	TGTGCCAGCACCTCAATGGGGCAGGGGGACACCGGGGAGCTGTTTTTT
TRBV7-9	TRBJ2-5	few	NA	CASRVGGIGQETQYF	TGTGCCAGCAGGGTAGGGGGGATTGGCCAAGAGACCCAGTACTTC
TRBV7-2	TRBJ1-2	many	NA	CASSLRGGADGYTF	TGTGCCAGCAGCTTACGAGGGGGGGCAGACGGCTACACCTTC
TRBV6-2/TRBV6-3	TRBJ1-1	NA	NA	CASNSRQLRTEAFF	TGTGCCAGCAATAGCCGACAGCTGCGCACTGAAGCTTTCTTT
TRBV23-1	TRBJ2-5	NA	NA	CASSQCRDSETQYF	TGCGCCAGCAGTCAATGCCGGGACTCGGAGACCCAGTACTTC
TRBV7-9	TRBJ1-1	few	NA	CASRPQVNTEAFF	TGTGCCAGCAGACCCCAAGTGAACACTGAAGCTTTCTTT
TRBV9	TRBJ1-1	NA	NA	CASTVSRPNTEAFF	TGTGCCAGCACCGTCAGCAGGCCGAACACTGAAGCTTTCTTT
TRBV12-3/TRBV12-4	TRBJ1-1	few	NA	CASNTLKGTEAFF	TGTGCCAGCAATACTCTGAAGGGGACTGAAGCTTTCTTT